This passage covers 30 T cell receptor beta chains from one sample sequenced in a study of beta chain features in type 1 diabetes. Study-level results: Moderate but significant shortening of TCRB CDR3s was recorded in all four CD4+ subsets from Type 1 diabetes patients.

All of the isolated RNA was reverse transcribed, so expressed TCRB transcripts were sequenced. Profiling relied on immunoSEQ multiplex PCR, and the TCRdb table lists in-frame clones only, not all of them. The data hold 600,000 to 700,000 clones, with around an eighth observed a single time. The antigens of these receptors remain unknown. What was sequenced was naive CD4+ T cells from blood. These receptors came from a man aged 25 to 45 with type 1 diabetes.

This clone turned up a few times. CDR3 in amino acids: CSVVKWENTEAFF. In nucleotides, the CDR3 is TGCAGCGTTGTTAAGTGGGAGAACACTGAAGCTTTCTTT. The chain recombines TRBV29-1 with TRBJ1-1; D unclear. Germline assignment: CDR1 SQVTM and CDR2 ANQGSEA. The CDR3 consists of 13 residues. The V end was cut by 4 bases, the J end by 1 base, with 10 bases between. Variable domain in full (rest from reference TRBV29-1 and TRBJ1-1): SAVISQKPSRDICQRGTSLTIQCQVDSQVTMMFWYRQQPGQSLTLIATANQGSEATYESGFVIDKFPISRPNLTFSTLTVSNMSPEDSSIYLCSVVKWENTEAFFGQGTRLTVV.

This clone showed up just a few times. In nucleotides, the CDR3 is TGTGCCAGCTCTTCCAAACCCTCAATCTACGAGCAGTACTTC. Its protein is CASSSKPSIYEQYF. The chain has TRBV27 and TRBJ2-7, with D uncertain. V lost 8 bases, J lost 3 bases, and 17 bases lay in between. The CDR3 loop spans 14 amino acids. From germline, CDR1 is MNHEY and CDR2 SMNVEV (reference sequence).

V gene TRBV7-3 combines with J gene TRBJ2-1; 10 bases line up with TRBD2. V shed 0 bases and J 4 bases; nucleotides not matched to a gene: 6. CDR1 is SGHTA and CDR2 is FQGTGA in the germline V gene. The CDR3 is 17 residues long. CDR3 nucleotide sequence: TGTGCCAGCAGCTTAACGCCAATTAGCGGGGGGTACAATGAGCAGTTCTTC. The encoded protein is CASSLTPISGGYNEQFF.

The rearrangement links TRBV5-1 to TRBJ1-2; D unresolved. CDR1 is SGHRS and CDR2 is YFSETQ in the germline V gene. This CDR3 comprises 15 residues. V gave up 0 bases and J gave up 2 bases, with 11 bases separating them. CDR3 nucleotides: TGCGCCAGCAGCTTGGGGCAGGTTGGAAACTATGGCTACACCTTC. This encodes CASSLGQVGNYGYTF.

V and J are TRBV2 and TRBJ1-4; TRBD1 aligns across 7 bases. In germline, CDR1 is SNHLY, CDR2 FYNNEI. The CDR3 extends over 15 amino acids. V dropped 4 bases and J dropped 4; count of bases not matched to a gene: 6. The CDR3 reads CASSAQGRVNEKLFF. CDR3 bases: TGTGCCAGCAGTGCACAGGGGCGGGTTAATGAAAAACTGTTTTTT.

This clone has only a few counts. DNA of the CDR3: TGTGCCAGCAGCAGAGGGGGCTCGGGGAATCAGCCCCAGCATTTT. Its protein is CASSRGGSGNQPQHF. V gene TRBV2 combines with J gene TRBJ1-5, with TRBD1 matching over 7 bases. The CDR3 contains 15 residues. V lost 6 bases to trimming and J lost 4 bases; unmatched junction nucleotides: 9. The germline gives CDR1 SNHLY, CDR2 FYNNEI.

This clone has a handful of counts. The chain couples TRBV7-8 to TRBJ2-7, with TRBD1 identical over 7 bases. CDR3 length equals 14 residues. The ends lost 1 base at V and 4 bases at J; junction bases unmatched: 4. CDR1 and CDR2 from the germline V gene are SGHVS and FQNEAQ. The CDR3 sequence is CASSLEGQTYEQYF. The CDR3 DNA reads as TGTGCCAGCAGCTTAGAGGGACAGACTTACGAGCAGTACTTC.

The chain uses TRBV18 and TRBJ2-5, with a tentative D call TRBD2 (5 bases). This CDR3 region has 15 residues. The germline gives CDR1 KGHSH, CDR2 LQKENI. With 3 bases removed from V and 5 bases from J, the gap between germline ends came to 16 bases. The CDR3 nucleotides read TGTGCCAGCTCACCGTTCCTTCCGAGGGCTGAGACCCAGTACTTC. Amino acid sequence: CASSPFLPRAETQYF.

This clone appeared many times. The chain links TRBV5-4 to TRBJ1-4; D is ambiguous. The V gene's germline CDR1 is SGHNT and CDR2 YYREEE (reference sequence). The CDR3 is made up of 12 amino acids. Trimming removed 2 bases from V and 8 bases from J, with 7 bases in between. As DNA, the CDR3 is TGTGCCAGCAGCTTTGGTCGGGAAAAACTGTTTTTT. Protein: CASSFGREKLFF.

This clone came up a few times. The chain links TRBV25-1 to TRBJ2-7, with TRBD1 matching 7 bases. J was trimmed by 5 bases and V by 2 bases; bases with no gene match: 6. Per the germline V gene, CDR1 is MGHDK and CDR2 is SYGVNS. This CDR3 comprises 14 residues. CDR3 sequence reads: CASSERTGLNEQYF. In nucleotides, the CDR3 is TGTGCCAGCAGTGAAAGGACAGGATTGAACGAGCAGTACTTC.

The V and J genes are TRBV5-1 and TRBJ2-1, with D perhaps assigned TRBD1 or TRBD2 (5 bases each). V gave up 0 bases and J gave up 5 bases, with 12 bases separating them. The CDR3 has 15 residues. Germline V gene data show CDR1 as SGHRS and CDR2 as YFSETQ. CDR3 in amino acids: CASSLVGAVDNEQFF. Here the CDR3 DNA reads TGCGCCAGCAGCTTGGTCGGGGCGGTAGACAATGAGCAGTTCTTC.

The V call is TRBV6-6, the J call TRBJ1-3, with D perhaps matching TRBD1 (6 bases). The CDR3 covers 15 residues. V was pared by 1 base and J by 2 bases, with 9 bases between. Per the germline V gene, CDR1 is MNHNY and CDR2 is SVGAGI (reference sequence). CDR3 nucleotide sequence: TGTGCCAGCAGTTACTTCCCAGGGGCTGGAAACACCATATATTTT. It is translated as CASSYFPGAGNTIYF.

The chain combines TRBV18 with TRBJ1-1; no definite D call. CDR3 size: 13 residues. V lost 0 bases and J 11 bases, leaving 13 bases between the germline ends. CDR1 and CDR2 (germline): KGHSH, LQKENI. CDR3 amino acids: CASSPPVTLYAFF. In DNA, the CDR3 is TGTGCCAGCTCACCACCGGTTACTTTATACGCTTTCTTT.

Here the CDR3 reads CAGGWAGNEKLFF. In DNA, the CDR3 is TGTGCCGGGGGCTGGGCAGGAAATGAAAAACTGTTTTTT. This chain connects TRBV2 to TRBJ1-4; maybe TRBD1 (6 bases). CDR3 size: 13 residues. V shed 11 bases and J shed 5 bases, with 15 bases lying between them. Germline V gene data show CDR1 as SNHLY and CDR2 as FYNNEI. Together with reference TRBV2 and TRBJ1-4, the CDR3 gives the full variable domain: EPEVTQTPSHQVTQMGQEVILRCVPISNHLYFYWYRQILGQKVEFLVSFYNNEISEKSEIFDDQFSVERPDGSNFTLKIRSTKLEDSAMYFCAGGWAGNEKLFFGSGTQLSVL.

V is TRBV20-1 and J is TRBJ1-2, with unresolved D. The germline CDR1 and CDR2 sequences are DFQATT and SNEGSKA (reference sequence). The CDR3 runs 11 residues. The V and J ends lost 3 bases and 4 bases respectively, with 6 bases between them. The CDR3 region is CSARNGYGYTF. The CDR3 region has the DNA TGCAGTGCTAGGAACGGCTATGGCTACACCTTC.

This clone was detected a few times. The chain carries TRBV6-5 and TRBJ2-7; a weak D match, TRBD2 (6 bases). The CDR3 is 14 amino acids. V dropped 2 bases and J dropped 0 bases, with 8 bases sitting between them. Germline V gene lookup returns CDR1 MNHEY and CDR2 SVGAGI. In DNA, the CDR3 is TGTGCCAGCAGTTACGGAGGGACCTCCTACGAGCAGTACTTC. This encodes CASSYGGTSYEQYF.

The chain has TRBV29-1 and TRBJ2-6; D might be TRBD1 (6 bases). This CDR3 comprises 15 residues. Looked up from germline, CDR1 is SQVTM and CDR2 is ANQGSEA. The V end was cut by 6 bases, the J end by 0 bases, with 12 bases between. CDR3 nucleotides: TGCAGCGTGTTAGGGGGAACCTCTGGGGCCAACGTCCTGACTTTC. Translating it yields CSVLGGTSGANVLTF.

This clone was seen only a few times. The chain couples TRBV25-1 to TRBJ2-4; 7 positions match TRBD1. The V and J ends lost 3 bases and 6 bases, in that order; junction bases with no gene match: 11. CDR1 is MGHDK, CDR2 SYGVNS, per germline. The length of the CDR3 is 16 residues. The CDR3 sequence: CASSDRRQGRGNIQYF. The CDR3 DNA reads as TGTGCCAGCAGTGATCGAAGACAGGGTCGGGGAAACATTCAGTACTTC.

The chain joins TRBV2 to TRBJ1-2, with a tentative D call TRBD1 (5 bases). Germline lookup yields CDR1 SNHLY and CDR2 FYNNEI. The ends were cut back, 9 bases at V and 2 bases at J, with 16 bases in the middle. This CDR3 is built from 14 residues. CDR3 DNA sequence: TGTGCCAGTACAACGGGACCCCAAAACTATGGCTACACCTTC. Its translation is CASTTGPQNYGYTF. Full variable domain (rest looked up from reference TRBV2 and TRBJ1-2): EPEVTQTPSHQVTQMGQEVILRCVPISNHLYFYWYRQILGQKVEFLVSFYNNEISEKSEIFDDQFSVERPDGSNFTLKIRSTKLEDSAMYFCASTTGPQNYGYTFGSGTRLTVV.

The CDR3 is CAWRRGNSGNTIYF. The CDR3 DNA reads as TGTGCCTGGAGACGTGGAAACTCTGGAAACACCATATATTTT. The J gene is TRBJ1-3, the V gene TRBV30, with D uncertain. CDR1 GTSNPN and CDR2 SVGIG come from the germline V gene (reference sequence). The CDR3 has 14 amino acids. Trimming pared 3 bases from V and 0 bases from J, leaving 9 bases between.

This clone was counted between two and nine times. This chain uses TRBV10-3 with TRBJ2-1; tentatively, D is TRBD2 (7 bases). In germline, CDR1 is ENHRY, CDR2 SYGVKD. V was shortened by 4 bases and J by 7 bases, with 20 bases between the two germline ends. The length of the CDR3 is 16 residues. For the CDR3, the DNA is TGTGCCATCAGTGCCCAAGGGGGAGCGGGATTGAATGAGCAGTTCTTC. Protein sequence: CAISAQGGAGLNEQFF.

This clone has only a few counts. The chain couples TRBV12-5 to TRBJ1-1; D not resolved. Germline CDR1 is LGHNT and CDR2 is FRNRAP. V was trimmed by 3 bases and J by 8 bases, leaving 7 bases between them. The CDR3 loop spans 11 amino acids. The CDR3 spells CASGFPGEAFF. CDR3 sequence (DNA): TGTGCTAGTGGTTTCCCGGGGGAAGCTTTCTTT. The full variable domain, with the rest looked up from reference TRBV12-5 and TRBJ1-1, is DARVTQTPRHKVTEMGQEVTMRCQPILGHNTVFWYRQTMMQGLELLAYFRNRAPLDDSGMPKDRFSAEMPDATLATLKIQPSEPRDSAVYFCASGFPGEAFFGQGTRLTVV.

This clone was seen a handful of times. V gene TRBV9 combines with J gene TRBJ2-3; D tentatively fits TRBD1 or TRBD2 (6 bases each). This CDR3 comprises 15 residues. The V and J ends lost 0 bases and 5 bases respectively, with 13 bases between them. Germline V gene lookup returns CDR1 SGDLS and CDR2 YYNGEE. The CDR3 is CASSVAPGALDTQYF. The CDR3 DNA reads TGTGCCAGCAGCGTAGCTCCGGGGGCCCTAGATACGCAGTATTTT.

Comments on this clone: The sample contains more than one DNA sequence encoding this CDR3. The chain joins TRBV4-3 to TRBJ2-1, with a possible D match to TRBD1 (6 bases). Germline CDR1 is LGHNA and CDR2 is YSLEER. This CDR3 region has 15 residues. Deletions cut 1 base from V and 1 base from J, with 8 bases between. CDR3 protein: CASSQGGGSYNEQFF. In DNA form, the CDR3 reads TGCGCCAGCAGCCAAGGAGGGGGTTCCTACAATGAGCAGTTCTTC.

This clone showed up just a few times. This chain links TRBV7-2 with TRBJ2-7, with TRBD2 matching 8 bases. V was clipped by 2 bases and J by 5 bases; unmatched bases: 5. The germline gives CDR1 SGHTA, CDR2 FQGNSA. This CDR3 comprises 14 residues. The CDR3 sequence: CASSLQGRGDEQYF. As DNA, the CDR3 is TGTGCCAGCAGCTTACAGGGGCGGGGGGACGAGCAGTACTTC.

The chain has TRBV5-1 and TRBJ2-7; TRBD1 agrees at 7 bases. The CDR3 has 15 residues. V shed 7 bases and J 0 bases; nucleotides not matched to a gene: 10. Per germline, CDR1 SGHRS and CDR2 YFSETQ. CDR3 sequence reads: CASSPRQGSSYEQYF. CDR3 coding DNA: TGCGCCAGCTCACCAAGACAGGGAAGCTCCTACGAGCAGTACTTC.

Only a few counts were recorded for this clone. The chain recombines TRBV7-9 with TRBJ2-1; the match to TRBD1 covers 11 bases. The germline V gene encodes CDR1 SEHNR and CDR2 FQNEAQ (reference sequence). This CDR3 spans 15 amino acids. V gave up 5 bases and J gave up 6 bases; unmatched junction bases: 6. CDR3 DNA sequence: TGTGCCAGCAGCCCCACCGGGACAGGGGGCAATGAGCAGTTCTTC. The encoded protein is CASSPTGTGGNEQFF.

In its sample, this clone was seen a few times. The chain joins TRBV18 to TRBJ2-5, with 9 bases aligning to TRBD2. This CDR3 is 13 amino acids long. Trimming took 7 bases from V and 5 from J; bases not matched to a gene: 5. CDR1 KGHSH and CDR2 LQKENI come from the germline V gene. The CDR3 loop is CASFGTSSETQYF. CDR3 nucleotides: TGTGCCAGCTTCGGGACTAGCAGTGAGACCCAGTACTTC.

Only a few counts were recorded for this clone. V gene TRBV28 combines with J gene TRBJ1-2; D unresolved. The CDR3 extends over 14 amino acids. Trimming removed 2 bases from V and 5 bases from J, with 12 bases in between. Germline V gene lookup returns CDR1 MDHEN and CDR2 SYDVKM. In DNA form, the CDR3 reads TGTGCCAGCAGTTTAATGGGCTTCGTTTATGGCTACACCTTC. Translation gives CASSLMGFVYGYTF.

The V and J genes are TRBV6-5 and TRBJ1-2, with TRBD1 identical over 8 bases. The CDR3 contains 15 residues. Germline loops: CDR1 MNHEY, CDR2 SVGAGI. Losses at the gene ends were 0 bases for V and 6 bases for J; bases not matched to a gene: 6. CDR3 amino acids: CASSYSQGARNGYTF. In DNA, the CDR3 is TGTGCCAGCAGTTACTCGCAGGGGGCGAGAAATGGCTACACCTTC.